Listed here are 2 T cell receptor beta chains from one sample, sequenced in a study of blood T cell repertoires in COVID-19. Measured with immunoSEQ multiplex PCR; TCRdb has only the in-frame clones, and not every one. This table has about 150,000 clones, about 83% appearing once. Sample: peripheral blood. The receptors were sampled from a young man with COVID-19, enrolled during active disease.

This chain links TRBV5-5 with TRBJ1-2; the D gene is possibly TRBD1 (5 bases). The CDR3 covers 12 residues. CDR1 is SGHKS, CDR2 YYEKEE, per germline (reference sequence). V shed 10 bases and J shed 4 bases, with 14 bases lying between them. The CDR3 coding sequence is TGTGCCTCCGTTGGGGCAGGCTATGGCTACACCTTC. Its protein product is CASVGAGYGYTF.

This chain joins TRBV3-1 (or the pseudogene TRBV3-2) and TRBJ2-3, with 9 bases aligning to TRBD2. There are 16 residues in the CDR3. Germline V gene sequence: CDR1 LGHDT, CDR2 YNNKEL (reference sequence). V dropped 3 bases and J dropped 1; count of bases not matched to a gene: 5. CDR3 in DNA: TGTGCCAGCAGCCAGCGGGAGGGCCTTGGCACAGATACGCAGTATTTT. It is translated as CASSQREGLGTDTQYF.